Listed below are T cell receptor beta chains from one sample, sequenced in a study of blood T cell repertoires in COVID-19. Sequencing used immunoSEQ multiplex PCR; TCRdb keeps in-frame clones, though not all of them. The sample yields 140,000 or so clones, around 89% seen once. The sequencing sample was made of peripheral blood. Receptor source: a woman aged 80 or older with acute or convalescent COVID-19. CDR3s include the opening cysteine and the closing phenylalanine or tryptophan. Each record gives: clone size, D gene, J gene, CDR3 length, V gene, CDR3 protein, CDR3 DNA. The D gene is left open where the match is weak. Part of the rows lack a size; the others show once, few, many or a class for expanded clones.

size: -; D: TRBD1; J: TRBJ2-2; length: 17; V: TRBV7-6; CDR3: CASSLAIWQGVAGELFF; DNA: TGTGCCAGCAGCTTAGCGATTTGGCAGGGGGTAGCCGGGGAGCTGTTTTTT
size: once; D: TRBD2; J: TRBJ2-1; length: 18; V: TRBV18; CDR3: CASSPRTSGGPGRNEQFF; DNA: TGTGCCAGCTCACCCCGGACTAGCGGGGGTCCCGGGAGAAATGAGCAGTTCTTC
size: -; D: TRBD2; J: TRBJ2-1; length: 15; V: TRBV3-1/TRBV3-2; CDR3: CASSQVGGVYNEQFF; DNA: TGTGCCAGCAGCCAAGTGGGGGGGGTCTACAATGAGCAGTTCTTC
size: -; D: TRBD1; J: TRBJ1-4; length: 13; V: TRBV29-1; CDR3: CSAGQGWGEKLFF; DNA: TGCAGCGCGGGACAGGGGTGGGGTGAAAAACTGTTTTTT
size: -; D: -; J: TRBJ1-5; length: 12; V: TRBV3-1/TRBV3-2; CDR3: CASSQGEGPQHF; DNA: TGTGCCAGCAGCCAAGGGGAGGGACCCCAGCATTTT
size: -; D: TRBD1; J: TRBJ2-7; length: 16; V: TRBV19; CDR3: CASSPRGRQGAGEQYF; DNA: TGTGCCAGTAGTCCTCGGGGTAGGCAGGGGGCCGGCGAGCAGTACTTC
size: -; D: TRBD2; J: TRBJ2-3; length: 19; V: TRBV11-2; CDR3: CASSPRLAGGPRGPDTQYF; DNA: TGTGCCAGCAGCCCCCGACTAGCGGGGGGCCCCCGGGGCCCAGATACGCAGTATTTT
size: -; D: TRBD2; J: TRBJ2-1; length: 17; V: TRBV4-2; CDR3: CASSPDFLAGLYNEQFF; DNA: TGTGCCAGCAGCCCCGACTTCCTAGCGGGGTTGTACAATGAGCAGTTCTTC
size: many; D: -; J: TRBJ2-7; length: 11; V: TRBV9; CDR3: CASSPIYEQYF; DNA: TGTGCCAGCAGCCCCATCTACGAGCAGTACTTC
size: -; D: TRBD1; J: TRBJ2-1; length: 16; V: TRBV7-3; CDR3: CASSLSGTGAYNEQFF; DNA: TGTGCCAGCAGCTTAAGTGGGACAGGGGCCTACAATGAGCAGTTCTTC
size: few; D: -; J: TRBJ1-5; length: 14; V: TRBV30; CDR3: CALGGVNGNQPQHF; DNA: TGTGCCCTGGGGGGGGTAAACGGCAATCAGCCCCAGCATTTT
size: -; D: TRBD1; J: TRBJ1-1; length: 14; V: TRBV6-5; CDR3: CASNNRGGGTEAFF; DNA: TGTGCCAGCAATAACAGGGGAGGTGGCACTGAAGCTTTCTTT
size: -; D: -; J: TRBJ2-2; length: 16; V: TRBV11-2; CDR3: CASSLEGQVNTGELFF; DNA: TGTGCCAGCAGCTTAGAGGGACAAGTGAACACCGGGGAGCTGTTTTTT
size: -; D: -; J: TRBJ1-4; length: 12; V: TRBV29-1; CDR3: CSVEQGNEKLFF; DNA: TGCAGCGTTGAACAGGGTAATGAAAAACTGTTTTTT
size: -; D: -; J: TRBJ1-1; length: 13; V: TRBV6-5; CDR3: CASSYSRNTEAFF; DNA: TGTGCCAGCAGTTACTCTCGGAACACTGAAGCTTTCTTT
size: -; D: TRBD2; J: TRBJ2-3; length: 15; V: TRBV27; CDR3: CASSEPGGASDTQYF; DNA: TGTGCCAGCTCGGAGCCGGGGGGGGCCTCAGATACGCAGTATTTT
size: -; D: TRBD1; J: TRBJ1-4; length: 15; V: TRBV7-2; CDR3: CASSSQGATNEKLFF; DNA: TGTGCCAGCAGCTCACAGGGGGCAACTAATGAAAAACTGTTTTTT
size: -; D: -; J: TRBJ1-1; length: 16; V: TRBV4-2; CDR3: CASSQDQAYGNTEAFF; DNA: TGTGCCAGCAGCCAAGATCAGGCATACGGAAACACTGAAGCTTTCTTT
size: -; D: TRBD1; J: TRBJ2-5; length: 20; V: TRBV23-1; CDR3: CASSQPSEDRAPSRWETQYF; DNA: TGCGCCAGCAGTCAACCGTCCGAGGACAGGGCCCCCTCGAGATGGGAGACCCAGTACTTC
size: -; D: -; J: TRBJ2-3; length: 15; V: TRBV11-3; CDR3: CASSLDHSARDTQYF; DNA: TGTGCCAGCAGCTTAGATCACTCGGCCAGGGATACGCAGTATTTT
size: -; D: TRBD1; J: TRBJ1-6; length: 14; V: TRBV5-5; CDR3: CASSLVGRGSPLHF; DNA: TGTGCCAGCAGCTTGGTTGGCAGGGGGTCACCCCTCCACTTT
size: -; D: TRBD1; J: TRBJ1-2; length: 15; V: TRBV5-1; CDR3: CASSAQTGTGYGYTF; DNA: TGCGCCAGCAGCGCCCAAACCGGGACAGGTTATGGCTACACCTTC
size: -; D: -; J: TRBJ1-2; length: 11; V: TRBV3-1/TRBV3-2; CDR3: CASSHGVGYTF; DNA: TGTGCCAGCAGCCACGGAGTTGGCTACACCTTC
size: once; D: -; J: TRBJ1-6; length: 13; V: TRBV5-1; CDR3: CASSPDSNSPLHF; DNA: TGCGCCAGCAGCCCGGACAGTAATTCACCCCTCCACTTT
size: -; D: -; J: TRBJ2-5; length: 16; V: TRBV15; CDR3: CATSRRHPGGQETQYF; DNA: TGTGCCACCAGCAGGCGACACCCAGGAGGCCAAGAGACCCAGTACTTC
size: -; D: TRBD1; J: TRBJ1-6; length: 15; V: TRBV19; CDR3: CASSIFGQGGSPLHF; DNA: TGTGCCAGTAGCATATTTGGACAGGGGGGTTCACCCCTCCACTTT
size: once; D: TRBD2; J: TRBJ2-1; length: 16; V: TRBV7-2; CDR3: CASRFAGTSGGNEQFF; DNA: TGTGCCAGCAGGTTCGCCGGGACTAGCGGGGGCAATGAGCAGTTCTTC
size: once; D: TRBD2; J: TRBJ2-7; length: 14; V: TRBV5-1; CDR3: CASSWTSGTYEQYF; DNA: TGCGCCAGCAGTTGGACTAGCGGAACCTACGAGCAGTACTTC
size: -; D: -; J: TRBJ1-6; length: 17; V: TRBV7-9; CDR3: CASSLDQAARGYSPLHF; DNA: TGTGCCAGCAGCTTAGATCAGGCGGCCAGGGGATATTCACCCCTCCACTTT
size: -; D: -; J: TRBJ1-3; length: 11; V: TRBV11-2; CDR3: CASGVGNTIYF; DNA: TGTGCCAGCGGAGTTGGAAACACCATATATTTT
size: -; D: -; J: TRBJ1-2; length: 14; V: TRBV6-1; CDR3: CASSEAAKGSGYTF; DNA: TGTGCCAGCAGTGAAGCGGCAAAGGGGTCTGGCTACACCTTC
size: -; D: -; J: TRBJ2-3; length: 11; V: TRBV20-1; CDR3: CSARVRDTQYF; DNA: TGCAGTGCTAGAGTCCGAGATACGCAGTATTTT
size: -; D: -; J: TRBJ1-2; length: 12; V: TRBV27; CDR3: CASSFRGYGYTF; DNA: TGTGCCAGCAGTTTCCGGGGCTATGGCTACACCTTC
size: once; D: TRBD2; J: TRBJ2-5; length: 13; V: TRBV12-3/TRBV12-4; CDR3: CASSGTSKETQYF; DNA: TGTGCCAGCAGCGGGACTAGCAAAGAGACCCAGTACTTC
size: once; D: TRBD1; J: TRBJ1-2; length: 14; V: TRBV9; CDR3: CASSVETGGGGYTF; DNA: TGTGCCAGCAGCGTAGAAACAGGGGGCGGAGGCTACACCTTC
size: -; D: -; J: TRBJ1-1; length: 14; V: TRBV11-2; CDR3: CASSWTDGNTEAFF; DNA: TGTGCCAGCAGCTGGACAGACGGGAACACTGAAGCTTTCTTT
size: -; D: TRBD1; J: TRBJ1-5; length: 17; V: TRBV7-2; CDR3: CASSLGGGRAGDQPQHF; DNA: TGTGCCAGCAGCTTAGGAGGGGGCAGGGCTGGTGATCAGCCCCAGCATTTT
size: -; D: TRBD1; J: TRBJ1-1; length: 13; V: TRBV7-3; CDR3: CASSPQGGAEAFF; DNA: TGTGCCAGCAGCCCACAGGGGGGCGCTGAAGCTTTCTTT
size: -; D: -; J: TRBJ1-2; length: 13; V: TRBV5-1; CDR3: CASSFGGDYGYTF; DNA: TGCGCCAGCAGCTTTGGAGGGGACTATGGCTACACCTTC
size: -; D: -; J: TRBJ1-2; length: 13; V: TRBV30; CDR3: CAWSSNPNYGYTF; DNA: TGTGCCTGGAGTAGCAATCCCAACTATGGCTACACCTTC
size: -; D: -; J: TRBJ1-2; length: 12; V: TRBV2; CDR3: CASRQVRNGYTF; DNA: TGTGCCAGTCGTCAGGTGAGAAATGGCTACACCTTC